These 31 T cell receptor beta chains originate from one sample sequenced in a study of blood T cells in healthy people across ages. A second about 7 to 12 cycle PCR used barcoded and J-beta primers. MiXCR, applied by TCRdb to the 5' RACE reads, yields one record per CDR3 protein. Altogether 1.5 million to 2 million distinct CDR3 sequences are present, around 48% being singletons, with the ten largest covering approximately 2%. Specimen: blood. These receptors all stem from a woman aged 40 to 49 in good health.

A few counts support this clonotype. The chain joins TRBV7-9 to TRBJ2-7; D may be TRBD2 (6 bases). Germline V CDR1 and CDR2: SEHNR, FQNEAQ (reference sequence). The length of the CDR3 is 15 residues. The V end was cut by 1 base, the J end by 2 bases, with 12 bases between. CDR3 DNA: TGTGCCAGCAGCTTAGGGGGCGGGATAACCTACGAGCAGTACTTC. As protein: CASSLGGGITYEQYF.

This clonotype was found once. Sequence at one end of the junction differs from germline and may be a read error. The CDR3 coding sequence is TGTGCCAGCCCACCACCAGGGGATACGCAGTATTTT. Its translation: CASPPPGDTQYF. The V gene is TRBV18, the J gene TRBJ2-3; possible D gene TRBD1, 5 bases. The V gene's germline CDR1 is KGHSH and CDR2 LQKENI. There are 12 residues in the CDR3.

The CDR3 DNA reads as TGCAGTGCTAGAGATAGGCATGAATATGGCTACACCTTC. It is translated as CSARDRHEYGYTF. The chain employs TRBV20-1 and TRBJ1-2; D unclear. The CDR3 is made up of 13 amino acids. The germline V and J ends were trimmed by 0 bases and 5 bases, with 10 bases remaining between them. The germline CDR1 and CDR2 sequences are DFQATT and SNEGSKA (reference sequence).

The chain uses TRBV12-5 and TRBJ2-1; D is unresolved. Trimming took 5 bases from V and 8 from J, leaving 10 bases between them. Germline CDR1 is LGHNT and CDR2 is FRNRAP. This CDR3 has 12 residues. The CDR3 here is CASGDLVHEQFF. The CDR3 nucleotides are TGTGCTAGTGGTGATCTCGTCCATGAGCAGTTCTTC.

CDR3 sequence: CASTDPAKNIQYF. For the CDR3, the DNA is TGTGCCAGCACCGACCCAGCCAAAAACATTCAGTACTTC. This sequence joins TRBV6-2 or TRBV6-3 and TRBJ2-4; D ambiguous. V dropped 7 bases and J dropped 0 bases, with 7 bases sitting between them. From germline, CDR1 is MNHEY and CDR2 SVGEGT. This CDR3 contains 13 residues.

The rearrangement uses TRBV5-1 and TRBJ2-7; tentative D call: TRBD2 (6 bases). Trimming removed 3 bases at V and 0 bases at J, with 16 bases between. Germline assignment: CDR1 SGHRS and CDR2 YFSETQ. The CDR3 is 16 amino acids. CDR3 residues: CASSSSGTFSSYEQYF. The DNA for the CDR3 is TGCGCCAGCAGCTCATCCGGGACTTTCAGCTCCTACGAGCAGTACTTC. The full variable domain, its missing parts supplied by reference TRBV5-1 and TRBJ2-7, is KAGVTQTPRYLIKTRGQQVTLSCSPISGHRSVSWYQQTPGQGLQFLFEYFSETQRNKGNFPGRFSGRQFSNSRSEMNVSTLELGDSALYLCASSSSGTFSSYEQYFGPGTRLTVT.

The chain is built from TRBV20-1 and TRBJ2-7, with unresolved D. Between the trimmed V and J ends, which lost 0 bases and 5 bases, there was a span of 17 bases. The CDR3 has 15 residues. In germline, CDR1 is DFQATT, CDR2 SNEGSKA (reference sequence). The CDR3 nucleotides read TGCAGTGCTAGAGACCCCGGTGTAGGGATCCACGAGCAGTACTTC. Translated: CSARDPGVGIHEQYF.

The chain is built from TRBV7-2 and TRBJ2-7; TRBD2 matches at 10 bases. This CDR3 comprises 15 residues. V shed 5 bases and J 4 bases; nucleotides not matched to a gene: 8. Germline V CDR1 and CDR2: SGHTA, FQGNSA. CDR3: CASSPSGGPQYEQYF. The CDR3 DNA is TGTGCCAGCAGCCCTAGCGGGGGACCTCAATACGAGCAGTACTTC.

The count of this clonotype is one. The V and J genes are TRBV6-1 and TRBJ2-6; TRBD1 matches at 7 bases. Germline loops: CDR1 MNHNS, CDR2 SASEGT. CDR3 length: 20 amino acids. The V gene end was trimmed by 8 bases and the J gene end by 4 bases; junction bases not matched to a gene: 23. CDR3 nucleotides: TGTGCCAGCGGCTTTCCGTCTCTAACTTTAGGGGGCTCCGGGGCCAACGTCCTGACTTTC. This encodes CASGFPSLTLGGSGANVLTF.

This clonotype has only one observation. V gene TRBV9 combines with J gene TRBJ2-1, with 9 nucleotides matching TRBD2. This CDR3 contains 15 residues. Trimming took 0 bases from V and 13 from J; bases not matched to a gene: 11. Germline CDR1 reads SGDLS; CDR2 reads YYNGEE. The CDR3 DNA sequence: TGTGCCAGCAGCGTAGTGGGTAGCGGGGGAGAGACCCAGTTCTTC. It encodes CASSVVGSGGETQFF.

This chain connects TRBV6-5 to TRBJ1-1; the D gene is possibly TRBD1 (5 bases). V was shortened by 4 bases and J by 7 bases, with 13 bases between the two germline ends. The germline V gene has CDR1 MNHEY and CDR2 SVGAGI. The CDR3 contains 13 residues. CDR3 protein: CASSSSGFGEAFF. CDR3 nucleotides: TGTGCCAGCAGTTCGTCAGGGTTTGGTGAAGCTTTCTTT.

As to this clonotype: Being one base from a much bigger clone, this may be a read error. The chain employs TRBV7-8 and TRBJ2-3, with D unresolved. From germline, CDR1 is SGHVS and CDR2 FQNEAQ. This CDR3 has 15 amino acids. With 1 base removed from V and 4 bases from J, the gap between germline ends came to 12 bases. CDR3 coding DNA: TGTGCCAGCAGCTTAGGACGAGCAATTTCAGATACGCAGTATTTT. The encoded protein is CASSLGRAISDTQYF.

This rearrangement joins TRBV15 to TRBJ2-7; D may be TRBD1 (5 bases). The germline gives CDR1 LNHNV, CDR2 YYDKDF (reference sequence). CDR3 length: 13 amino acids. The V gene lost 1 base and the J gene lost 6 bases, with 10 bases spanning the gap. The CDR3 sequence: CATSRVGAPEQYF. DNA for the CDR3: TGTGCCACCAGCAGAGTTGGGGCCCCCGAGCAGTACTTC.

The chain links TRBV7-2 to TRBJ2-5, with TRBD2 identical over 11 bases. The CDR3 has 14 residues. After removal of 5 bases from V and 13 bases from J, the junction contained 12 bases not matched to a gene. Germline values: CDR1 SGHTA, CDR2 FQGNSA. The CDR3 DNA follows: TGTGCCAGCAGCCCAAGCACTAGCGGGGGCCCCGGGTACTTC. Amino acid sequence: CASSPSTSGGPGYF.

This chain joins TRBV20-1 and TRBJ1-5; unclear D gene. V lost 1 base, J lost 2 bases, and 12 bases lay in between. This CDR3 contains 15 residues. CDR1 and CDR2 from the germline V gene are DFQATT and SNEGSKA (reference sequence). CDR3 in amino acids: CSARGGPRGNQPQHF. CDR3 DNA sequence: TGCAGTGCTAGAGGTGGGCCAAGGGGCAATCAGCCCCAGCATTTT.

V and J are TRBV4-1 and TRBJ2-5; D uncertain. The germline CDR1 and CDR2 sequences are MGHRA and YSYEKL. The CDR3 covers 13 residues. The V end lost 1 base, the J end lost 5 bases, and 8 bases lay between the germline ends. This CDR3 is CASSQVGVETQYF. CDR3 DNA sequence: TGCGCCAGCAGCCAAGTTGGGGTGGAGACCCAGTACTTC.

Written as DNA, the CDR3 is TGTGCCAGTAGTATGGGGACTAGCGGGGTAGTGCAGTTCTTC. Translated, it gives CASSMGTSGVVQFF. V gene TRBV19 combines with J gene TRBJ2-1; 13 nucleotides agree with TRBD2. The CDR3 covers 14 residues. The ends lost 3 bases at V and 12 bases at J; junction bases unmatched: 5. Germline lookup yields CDR1 LNHDA and CDR2 SQIVND (reference sequence). The entire variable domain, with the rest obtained from reference TRBV19 and TRBJ2-1, is as follows: DGGITQSPKYLFRKEGQNVTLSCEQNLNHDAMYWYRQDPGQGLRLIYYSQIVNDFQKGDIAEGYSVSREKKESFPLTVTSAQKNPTAFYLCASSMGTSGVVQFFGPGTRLTVL.

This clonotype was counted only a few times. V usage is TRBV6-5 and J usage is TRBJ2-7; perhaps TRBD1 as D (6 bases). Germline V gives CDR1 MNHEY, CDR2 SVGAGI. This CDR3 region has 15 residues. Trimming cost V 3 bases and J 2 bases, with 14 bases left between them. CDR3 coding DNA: TGTGCCAGCAGTTATCGGACAAGGGGGACCTACGAGCAGTACTTC. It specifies CASSYRTRGTYEQYF.

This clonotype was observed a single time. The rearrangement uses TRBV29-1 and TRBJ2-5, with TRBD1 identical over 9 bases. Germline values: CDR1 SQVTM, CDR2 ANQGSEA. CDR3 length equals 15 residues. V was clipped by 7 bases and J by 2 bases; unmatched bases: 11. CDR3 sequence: CSADQTGGRQETQYF. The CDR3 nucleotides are TGCAGCGCCGATCAGACAGGGGGTAGGCAAGAGACCCAGTACTTC. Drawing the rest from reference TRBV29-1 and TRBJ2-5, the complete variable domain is SAVISQKPSRDICQRGTSLTIQCQVDSQVTMMFWYRQQPGQSLTLIATANQGSEATYESGFVIDKFPISRPNLTFSTLTVSNMSPEDSSIYLCSADQTGGRQETQYFGPGTRLLVL.

This CDR3 reads CASRTPLGSGTTDTQYF. DNA of the CDR3: TGTGCCAGCAGGACGCCACTCGGTAGCGGTACTACAGATACGCAGTATTTT. The rearrangement links TRBV6-1 to TRBJ2-3; D perhaps matches TRBD2 (6 bases). Germline V gene data show CDR1 as MNHNS and CDR2 as SASEGT. This CDR3 is 17 amino acids long. V lost 6 bases to trimming and J lost 3 bases, with 22 bases between them.

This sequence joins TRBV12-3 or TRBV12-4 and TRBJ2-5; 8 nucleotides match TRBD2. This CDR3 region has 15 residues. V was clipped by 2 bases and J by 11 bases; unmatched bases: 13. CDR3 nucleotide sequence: TGTGCCAGCAGTTTAAGGCGGGGGGTTGACAATGAGCAGTACTTC. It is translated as CASSLRRGVDNEQYF.

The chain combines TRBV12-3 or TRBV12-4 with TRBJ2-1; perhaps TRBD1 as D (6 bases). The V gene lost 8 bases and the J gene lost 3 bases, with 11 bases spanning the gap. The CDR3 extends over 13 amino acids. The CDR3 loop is CASERQDYNEQFF. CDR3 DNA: TGTGCCAGCGAAAGACAGGACTACAATGAGCAGTTCTTC.

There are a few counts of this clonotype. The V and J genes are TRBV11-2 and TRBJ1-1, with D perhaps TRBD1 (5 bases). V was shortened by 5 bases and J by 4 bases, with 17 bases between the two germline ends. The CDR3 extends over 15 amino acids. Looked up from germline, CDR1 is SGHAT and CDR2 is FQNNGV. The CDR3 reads CASSESRVLSTEAFF. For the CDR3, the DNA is TGTGCCAGCAGCGAAAGCAGGGTATTGAGCACTGAAGCTTTCTTT.

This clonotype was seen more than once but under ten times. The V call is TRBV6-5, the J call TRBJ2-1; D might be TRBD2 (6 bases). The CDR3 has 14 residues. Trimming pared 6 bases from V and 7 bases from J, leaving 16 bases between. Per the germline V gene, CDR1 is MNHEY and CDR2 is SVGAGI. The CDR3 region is CASSGLAGWNEQFF. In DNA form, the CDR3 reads TGTGCCAGCAGCGGACTGGCGGGATGGAATGAGCAGTTCTTC.

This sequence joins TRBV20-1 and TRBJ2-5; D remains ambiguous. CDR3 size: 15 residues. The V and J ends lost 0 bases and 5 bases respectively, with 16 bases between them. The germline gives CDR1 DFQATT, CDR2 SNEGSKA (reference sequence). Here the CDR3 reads CSARDYIWPRETQYF. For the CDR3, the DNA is TGCAGTGCTAGAGATTACATTTGGCCGAGGGAGACCCAGTACTTC.

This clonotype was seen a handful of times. The CDR3 region has the DNA TGCGCCAGCAAAACTAGCGGGGGTCTCCAAGAGACCCAGTACTTC. Its translation is CASKTSGGLQETQYF. The chain links TRBV5-1 to TRBJ2-5, with 11 bases matching TRBD2. Germline loops: CDR1 SGHRS, CDR2 YFSETQ. The V gene end was trimmed by 6 bases and the J gene end by 1 base; junction bases not matched to a gene: 5. This CDR3 is built from 15 residues.

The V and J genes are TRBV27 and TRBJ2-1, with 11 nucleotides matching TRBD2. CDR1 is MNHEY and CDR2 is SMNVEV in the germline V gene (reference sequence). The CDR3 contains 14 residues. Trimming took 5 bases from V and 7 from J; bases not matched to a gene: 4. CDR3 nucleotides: TGTGCCAGCAGTGGGGGGACTAGCGGTAATGAGCAGTTCTTC. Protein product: CASSGGTSGNEQFF.

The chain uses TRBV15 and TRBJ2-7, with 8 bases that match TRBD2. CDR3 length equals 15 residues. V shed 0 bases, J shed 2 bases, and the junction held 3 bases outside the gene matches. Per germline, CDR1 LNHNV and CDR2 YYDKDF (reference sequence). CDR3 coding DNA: TGTGCCACCAGCAGAGATCGCGGGGGGACCTACGAGCAGTACTTC. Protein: CATSRDRGGTYEQYF.

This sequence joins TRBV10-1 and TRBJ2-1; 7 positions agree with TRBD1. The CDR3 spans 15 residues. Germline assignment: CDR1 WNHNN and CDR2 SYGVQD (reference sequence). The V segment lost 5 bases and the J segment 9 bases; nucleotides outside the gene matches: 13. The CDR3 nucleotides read TGCGCCAGCAGTCCCACAGGGGTAGTATCGGGTGAGCAGTTCTTC. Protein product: CASSPTGVVSGEQFF.

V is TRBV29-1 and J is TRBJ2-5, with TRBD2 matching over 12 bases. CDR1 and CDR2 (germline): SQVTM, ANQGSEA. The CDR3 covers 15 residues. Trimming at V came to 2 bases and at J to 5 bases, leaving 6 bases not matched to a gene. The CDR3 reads CSVEPSGGAGETQYF. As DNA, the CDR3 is TGCAGCGTTGAACCTAGCGGGGGGGCCGGGGAGACCCAGTACTTC.

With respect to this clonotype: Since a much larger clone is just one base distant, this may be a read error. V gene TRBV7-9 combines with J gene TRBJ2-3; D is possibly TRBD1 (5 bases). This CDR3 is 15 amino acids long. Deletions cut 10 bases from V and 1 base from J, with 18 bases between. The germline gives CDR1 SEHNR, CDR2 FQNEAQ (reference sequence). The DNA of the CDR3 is TGTGCCAACACCATTATGTTGGGGCGCACAGATACGCAGTATTTT. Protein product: CANTIMLGRTDTQYF.